The present entry profiles one T cell receptor beta chain with its context. The data are from a study of cytomegalovirus exposure and HLA in healthy donors. Study context: A subsequent analysis reported that the roughly 120 validation repertoires were produced on the same platform that had also been used for the approximately 710 first-cohort repertoires.

Data came from immunoSEQ multiplex PCR; TCRdb stores just in-frame clones and leaves some out. Of around 150,000 clones detected, 82% appear once; the ten largest clones hold about 27%. The sequence came from a man aged 25-40 years in good health and CMV-seropositive. Source material: PBMCs.

CDR3 sequence reads: CATSREGTASYGYTF. CDR3 bases: TGTGCCACCAGCAGAGAAGGAACAGCAAGCTATGGCTACACCTTC. The chain is built from TRBV15 and TRBJ1-2, with D uncertain. The CDR3 runs 15 residues. The V end lost 0 bases, the J end lost 4 bases, and 12 bases lay between the germline ends. CDR1 and CDR2 (germline): LNHNV, YYDKDF (reference sequence).